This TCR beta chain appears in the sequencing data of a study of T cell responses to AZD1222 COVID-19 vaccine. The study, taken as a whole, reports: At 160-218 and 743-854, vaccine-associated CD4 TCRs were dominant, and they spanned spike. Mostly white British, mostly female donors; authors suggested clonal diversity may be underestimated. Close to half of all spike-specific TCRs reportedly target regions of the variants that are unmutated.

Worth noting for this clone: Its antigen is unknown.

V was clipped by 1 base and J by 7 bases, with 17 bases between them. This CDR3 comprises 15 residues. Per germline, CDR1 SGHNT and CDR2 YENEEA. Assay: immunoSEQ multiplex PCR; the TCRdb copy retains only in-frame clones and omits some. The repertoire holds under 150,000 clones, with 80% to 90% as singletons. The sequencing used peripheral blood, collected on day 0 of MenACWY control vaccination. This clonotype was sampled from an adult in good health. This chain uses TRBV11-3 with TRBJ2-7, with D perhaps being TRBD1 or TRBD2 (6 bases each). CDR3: CASSLVGGTLGEQYF. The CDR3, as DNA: TGTGCCAGCAGCTTAGTCGGGGGCACCCTGGGGGAGCAGTACTTC.